This TCR beta chain was retrieved from a study of T cell clones after liver transplantation. Study-wide context: Tolerant meant at least one year fully off immunosuppression without liver enzymes above twice normal.

The CDR3 spans 17 residues. CDR1 and CDR2 from the germline V gene are SGHDT and YYEEEE. V dropped 2 bases and J dropped 1; count of bases not matched to a gene: 4. This table comes from immunoSEQ multiplex PCR, and its TCRdb copy is limited to in-frame clones, with some not included. The top ten clones hold 0.83% of a sample with more than 95,000 clones, 90% of them seen once. This rearrangement joins TRBV5-6 to TRBJ2-3, with TRBD2 identical over 13 bases. This clonotype originated in a human patient who received a liver transplant. A share of the T cells may be of graft donor origin. This sample comprised CD4+ T cells from blood, obtained 12 months after liver transplant. Here the CDR3 DNA reads TGTGCCAGCAGCTTAGAAGGACTAGCGGGAGGCACAGATACGCAGTATTTT. Residues: CASSLEGLAGGTDTQYF.